This T cell receptor beta chain comes out of a study of regulatory T cells in long-lasting Graves disease. The wider study: The criterion for persistent Graves' disease was over 5 years of antithyroid drugs with positive TSH receptor antibodies. Study outcomes and limitations: Persistent disease preferred TRBV28, TRBJ1-2 and TRBJ2-5; new disease, TRBV20-1 and TRBJ2-1.

Described time point: persistent/refractory GD, antithyroid drugs over 5 years with positive TRAb. RNA isolated from PBMCs was used to make the TCR library. Tubes containing EDTA received roughly 8.8 milliliters of drawn peripheral blood. Germline V gives CDR1 SGHDT, CDR2 YYEEEE. This CDR3 spans 14 amino acids. V lost 7 bases, J lost 1 base, and 15 bases lay in between. Building of the TCR beta libraries involved iRepertoire HTBI primers and Arm-PCR of CDR3 regions. TCRdb re-called the multiplex PCR reads through MiXCR, storing one row per CDR3 protein. The repertoire consists of hundreds of thousands of distinct CDR3 sequences, with about 18% occurring once and the leading ten covering 29%. This clonotype was observed a few times. Its antigen is not identified.

The sample here was peripheral blood mononuclear cells (PBMCs), taken when the disease was refractory, from a patient treated with antithyroid drugs. This receptor was obtained from a female donor with Graves disease. The rearrangement joins TRBV5-6 to TRBJ2-7; D not certain. Written as DNA, the CDR3 is TGTGCCAGCCACCAAATGCCGGAATCCTACGAGCAGTACTTC. Protein: CASHQMPESYEQYF.